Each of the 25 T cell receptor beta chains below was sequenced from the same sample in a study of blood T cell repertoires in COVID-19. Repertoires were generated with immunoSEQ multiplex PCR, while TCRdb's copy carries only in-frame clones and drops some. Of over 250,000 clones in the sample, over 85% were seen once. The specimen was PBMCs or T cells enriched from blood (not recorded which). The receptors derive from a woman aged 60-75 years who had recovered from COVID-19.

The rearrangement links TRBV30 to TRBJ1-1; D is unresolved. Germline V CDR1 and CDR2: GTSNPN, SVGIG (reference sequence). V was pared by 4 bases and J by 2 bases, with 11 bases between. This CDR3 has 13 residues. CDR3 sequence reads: CAWTRQSNTEAFF. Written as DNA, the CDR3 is TGTGCCTGGACCCGACAAAGTAACACTGAAGCTTTCTTT.

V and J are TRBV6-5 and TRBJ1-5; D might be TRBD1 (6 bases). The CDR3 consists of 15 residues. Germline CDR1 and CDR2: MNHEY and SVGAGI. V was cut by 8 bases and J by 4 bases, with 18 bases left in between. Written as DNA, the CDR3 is TGTGCCAGCGGCGATCTCAGGGGACGGAATCAGCCCCAGCATTTT. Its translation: CASGDLRGRNQPQHF.

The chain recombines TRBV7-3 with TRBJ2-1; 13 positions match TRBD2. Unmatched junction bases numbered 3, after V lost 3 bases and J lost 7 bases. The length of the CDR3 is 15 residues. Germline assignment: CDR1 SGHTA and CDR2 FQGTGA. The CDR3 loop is CASSFWTSGRNEQFF. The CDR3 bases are TGTGCCAGCAGCTTTTGGACTAGCGGGAGAAATGAGCAGTTCTTC.

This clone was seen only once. The CDR3: CASSLLIQGGREKLFF. CDR3 bases: TGTGCCAGCAGCCTTCTAATACAGGGGGGACGTGAAAAACTGTTTTTT. The chain has TRBV7-9 and TRBJ1-4, with TRBD1 matching over 8 bases. Germline V gene sequence: CDR1 SEHNR, CDR2 FQNEAQ (reference sequence). The V segment lost 5 bases and the J segment 7 bases; nucleotides outside the gene matches: 12. This CDR3 region has 16 residues.

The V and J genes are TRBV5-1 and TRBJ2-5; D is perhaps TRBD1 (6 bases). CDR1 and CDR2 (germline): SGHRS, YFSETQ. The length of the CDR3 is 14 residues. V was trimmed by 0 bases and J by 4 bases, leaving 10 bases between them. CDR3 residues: CASSLDTGTETQYF. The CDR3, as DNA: TGCGCCAGCAGCTTGGATACAGGGACAGAGACCCAGTACTTC.

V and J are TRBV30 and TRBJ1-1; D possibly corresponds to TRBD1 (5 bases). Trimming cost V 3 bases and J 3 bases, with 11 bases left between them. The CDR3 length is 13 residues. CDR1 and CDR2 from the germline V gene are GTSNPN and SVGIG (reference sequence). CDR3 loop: CAWSQGMYTEAFF. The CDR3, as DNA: TGTGCCTGGAGCCAGGGTATGTACACTGAAGCTTTCTTT.

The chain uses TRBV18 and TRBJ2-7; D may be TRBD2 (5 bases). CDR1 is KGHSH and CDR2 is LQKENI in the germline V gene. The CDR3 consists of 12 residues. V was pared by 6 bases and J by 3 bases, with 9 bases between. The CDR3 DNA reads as TGTGCCAGCTCGACCCGGGACTACGAGCAGTACTTC. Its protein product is CASSTRDYEQYF. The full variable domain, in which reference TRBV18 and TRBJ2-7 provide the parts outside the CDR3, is NAGVMQNPRHLVRRRGQEARLRCSPMKGHSHVYWYRQLPEEGLKFMVYLQKENIIDESGMPKERFSAEFPKEGPSILRIQQVVRGDSAAYFCASSTRDYEQYFGPGTRLTVT.

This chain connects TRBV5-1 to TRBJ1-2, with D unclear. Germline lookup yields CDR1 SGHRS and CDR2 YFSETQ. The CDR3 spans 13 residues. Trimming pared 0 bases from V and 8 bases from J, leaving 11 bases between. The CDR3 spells CASSLDQVGGYTF. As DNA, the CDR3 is TGCGCCAGCAGCTTGGATCAGGTTGGGGGCTACACCTTC.

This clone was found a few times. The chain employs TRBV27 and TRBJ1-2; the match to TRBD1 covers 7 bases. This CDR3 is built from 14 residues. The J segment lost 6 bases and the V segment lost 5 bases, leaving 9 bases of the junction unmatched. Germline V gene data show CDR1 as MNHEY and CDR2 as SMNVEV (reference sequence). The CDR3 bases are TGTGCCAGCAGTGTGGGACAGTCGTGGAATGGCTACACCTTC. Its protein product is CASSVGQSWNGYTF.

The CDR3 bases are TGTGCCAGCAGTTTCGGGACTAGCGGGGACGAGCAGTACTTC. Protein product: CASSFGTSGDEQYF. The chain links TRBV28 to TRBJ2-7; 13 nucleotides agree with TRBD2. Germline values: CDR1 MDHEN, CDR2 SYDVKM. This CDR3 comprises 14 residues. After removal of 3 bases from V and 5 bases from J, the junction contained 1 base not matched to a gene.

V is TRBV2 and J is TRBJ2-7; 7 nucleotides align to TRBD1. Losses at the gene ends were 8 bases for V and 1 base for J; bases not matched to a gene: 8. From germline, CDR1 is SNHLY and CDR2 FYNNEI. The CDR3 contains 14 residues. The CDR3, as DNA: TGTGCCAGCGGGGGACAGCTCTCTTCCTACGAGCAGTACTTC. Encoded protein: CASGGQLSSYEQYF. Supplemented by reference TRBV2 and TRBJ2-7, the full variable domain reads EPEVTQTPSHQVTQMGQEVILRCVPISNHLYFYWYRQILGQKVEFLVSFYNNEISEKSEIFDDQFSVERPDGSNFTLKIRSTKLEDSAMYFCASGGQLSSYEQYFGPGTRLTVT.

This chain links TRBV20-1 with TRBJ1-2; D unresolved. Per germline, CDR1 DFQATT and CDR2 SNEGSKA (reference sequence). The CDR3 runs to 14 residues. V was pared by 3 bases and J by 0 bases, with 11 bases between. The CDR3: CSASLGSPNYGYTF. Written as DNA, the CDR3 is TGCAGTGCTAGTCTCGGGTCTCCTAACTATGGCTACACCTTC.

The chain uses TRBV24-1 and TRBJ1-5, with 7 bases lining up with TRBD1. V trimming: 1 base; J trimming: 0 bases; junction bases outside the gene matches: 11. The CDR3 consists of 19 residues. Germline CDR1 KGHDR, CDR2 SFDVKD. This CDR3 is CATSDLNRWGQFSNQPQHF. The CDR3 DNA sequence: TGTGCCACCAGTGATTTAAATAGATGGGGACAGTTTAGCAATCAGCCCCAGCATTTT.

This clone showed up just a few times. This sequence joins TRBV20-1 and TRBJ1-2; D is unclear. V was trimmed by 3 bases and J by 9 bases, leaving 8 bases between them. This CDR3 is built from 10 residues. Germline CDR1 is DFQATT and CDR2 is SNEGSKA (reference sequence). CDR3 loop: CSAREPRYTF. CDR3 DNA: TGCAGTGCTAGGGAGCCCCGCTACACCTTC.

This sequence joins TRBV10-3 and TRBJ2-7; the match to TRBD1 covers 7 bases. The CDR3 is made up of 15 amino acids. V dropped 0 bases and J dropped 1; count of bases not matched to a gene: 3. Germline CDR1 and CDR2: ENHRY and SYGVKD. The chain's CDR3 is CAISESTGVSYEQYF. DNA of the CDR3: TGTGCCATCAGTGAGTCCACAGGGGTGTCCTACGAGCAGTACTTC.

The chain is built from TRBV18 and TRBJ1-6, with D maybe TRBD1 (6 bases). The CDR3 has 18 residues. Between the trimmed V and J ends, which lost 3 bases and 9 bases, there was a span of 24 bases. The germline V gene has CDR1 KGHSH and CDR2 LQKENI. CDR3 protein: CASSPTAGAGGVGSPLHF. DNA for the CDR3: TGTGCCAGCTCACCCACCGCGGGGGCCGGAGGTGTCGGTTCACCCCTCCACTTT.

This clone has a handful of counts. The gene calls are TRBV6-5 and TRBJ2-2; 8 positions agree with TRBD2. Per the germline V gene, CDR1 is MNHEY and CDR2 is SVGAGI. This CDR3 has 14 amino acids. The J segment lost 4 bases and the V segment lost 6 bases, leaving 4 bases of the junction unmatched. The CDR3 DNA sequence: TGTGCCAGCAGCCGGGGGGGCCGCACCGGGGAGCTGTTTTTT. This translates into CASSRGGRTGELFF.

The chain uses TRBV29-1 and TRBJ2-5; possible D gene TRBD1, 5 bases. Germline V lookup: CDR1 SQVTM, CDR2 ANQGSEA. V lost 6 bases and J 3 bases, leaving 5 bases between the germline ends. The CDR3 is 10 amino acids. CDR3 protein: CSVREETQYF. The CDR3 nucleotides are TGCAGCGTCAGGGAAGAGACCCAGTACTTC. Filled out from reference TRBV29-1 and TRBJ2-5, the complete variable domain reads SAVISQKPSRDICQRGTSLTIQCQVDSQVTMMFWYRQQPGQSLTLIATANQGSEATYESGFVIDKFPISRPNLTFSTLTVSNMSPEDSSIYLCSVREETQYFGPGTRLLVL.

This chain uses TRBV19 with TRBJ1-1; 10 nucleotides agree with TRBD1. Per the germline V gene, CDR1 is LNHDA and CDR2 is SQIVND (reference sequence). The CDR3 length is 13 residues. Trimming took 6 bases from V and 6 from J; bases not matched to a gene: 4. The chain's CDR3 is CASSLGQGSEAFF. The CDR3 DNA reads TGTGCCAGTAGCTTGGGACAGGGGTCTGAAGCTTTCTTT. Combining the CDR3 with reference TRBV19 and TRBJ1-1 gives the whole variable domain DGGITQSPKYLFRKEGQNVTLSCEQNLNHDAMYWYRQDPGQGLRLIYYSQIVNDFQKGDIAEGYSVSREKKESFPLTVTSAQKNPTAFYLCASSLGQGSEAFFGQGTRLTVV.

For the CDR3, the DNA is TGTGCCAGCAGCTTAGGACATTCGAACACTGAAGCTTTCTTT. It specifies CASSLGHSNTEAFF. The chain couples TRBV7-3 to TRBJ1-1, with D possibly being TRBD1 (5 bases). Germline assignment: CDR1 SGHTA and CDR2 FQGTGA. Trimming removed 2 bases from V and 1 base from J, with 8 bases in between. The CDR3 has 14 residues.

CDR3 nucleotides: TGTGCCAGCAGCCCTATTGACAGGAAACTAATGAACACTGAAGCTTTCTTT. This codes for CASSPIDRKLMNTEAFF. The gene calls are TRBV6-2 or TRBV6-3 and TRBJ1-1; tentative D call: TRBD1 (6 bases). The V gene lost 6 bases and the J gene lost 0 bases, with 20 bases spanning the gap. The CDR3 extends over 17 amino acids. Germline CDR1 is MNHEY and CDR2 is SVGEGT.

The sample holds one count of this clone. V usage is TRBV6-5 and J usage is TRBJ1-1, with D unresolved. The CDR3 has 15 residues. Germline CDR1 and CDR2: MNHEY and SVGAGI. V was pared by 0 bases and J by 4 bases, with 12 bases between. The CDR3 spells CASSYSSHSLTEAFF. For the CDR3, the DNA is TGTGCCAGCAGTTACTCGTCGCACAGCCTCACTGAAGCTTTCTTT.

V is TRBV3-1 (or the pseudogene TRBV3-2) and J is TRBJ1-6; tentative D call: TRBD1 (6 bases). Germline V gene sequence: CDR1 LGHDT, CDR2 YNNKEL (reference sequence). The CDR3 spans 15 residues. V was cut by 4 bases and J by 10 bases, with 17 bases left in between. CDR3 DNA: TGTGCCAGCAGCCCTCAGCGGGGGGCAGAGTCACCCCTCCACTTT. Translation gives CASSPQRGAESPLHF.

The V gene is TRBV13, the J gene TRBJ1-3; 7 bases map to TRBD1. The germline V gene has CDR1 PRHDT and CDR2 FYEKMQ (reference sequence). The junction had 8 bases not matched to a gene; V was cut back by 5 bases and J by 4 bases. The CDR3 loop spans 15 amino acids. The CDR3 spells CASSHRQGWGNTIYF. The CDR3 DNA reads TGTGCCAGCAGCCACCGACAGGGATGGGGAAACACCATATATTTT. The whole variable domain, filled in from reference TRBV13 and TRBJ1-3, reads AAGVIQSPRHLIKEKRETATLKCYPIPRHDTVYWYQQGPGQDPQFLISFYEKMQSDKGSIPDRFSAQQFSDYHSELNMSSLELGDSALYFCASSHRQGWGNTIYFGEGSWLTVV.

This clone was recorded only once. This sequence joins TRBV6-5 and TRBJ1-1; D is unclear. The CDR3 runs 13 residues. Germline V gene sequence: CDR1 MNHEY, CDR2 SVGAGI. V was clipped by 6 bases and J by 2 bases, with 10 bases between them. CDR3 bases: TGTGCCAGCAGAAAAACAGCCAACACTGAAGCTTTCTTT. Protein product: CASRKTANTEAFF.